The 5 T cell receptor beta chains below all came from one sample that was sequenced in a study of cytotoxic CD8 clonotypes in ibrutinib-treated CLL. Libraries were prepared by immunoSEQ multiplex PCR; TCRdb keeps only in-frame clonotypes and omits some of them. The data hold 150,000 to 200,000 clones, with nearly 90% observed a single time. Specimen: PBMCs, collected at disease progression, from a patient treated with ibrutinib. Receptors were obtained from a human donor with chronic lymphocytic leukemia.

This chain uses TRBV19 with TRBJ2-6; D not certain. The CDR3 has 13 residues. Germline V CDR1 and CDR2: LNHDA, SQIVND (reference sequence). Trimming removed 9 bases at V and 0 bases at J, with 6 bases between. CDR3 DNA sequence: TGTGCCAGCCGGAACTCTGGGGCCAACGTCCTGACTTTC. Protein product: CASRNSGANVLTF. Combining the CDR3 with reference TRBV19 and TRBJ2-6 gives the whole variable domain DGGITQSPKYLFRKEGQNVTLSCEQNLNHDAMYWYRQDPGQGLRLIYYSQIVNDFQKGDIAEGYSVSREKKESFPLTVTSAQKNPTAFYLCASRNSGANVLTFGAGSRLTVL.

The chain carries TRBV6-6 and TRBJ2-4, with a tentative D call TRBD1 (6 bases). CDR3 length: 14 amino acids. CDR1 is MNHNY, CDR2 SVGAGI, per germline (reference sequence). The V end was cut by 2 bases, the J end by 5 bases, with 10 bases between. The CDR3, as DNA: TGTGCCAGCAGTTACGACAGGAACCAAAACATTCAGTACTTC. Translating gives CASSYDRNQNIQYF.

This clone was detected a few times. This rearrangement joins TRBV7-9 to TRBJ2-2, with D unresolved. The CDR3 has 10 residues. V lost 4 bases to trimming and J lost 8 bases, with 2 bases between them. CDR1 is SEHNR and CDR2 is FQNEAQ in the germline V gene (reference sequence). CDR3 in amino acids: CASSWGELFF. CDR3 coding DNA: TGTGCCAGCAGCTGGGGGGAGCTGTTTTTT.

J is TRBJ2-1 and V is TRBV30; 10 nucleotides match TRBD2. This CDR3 has 13 amino acids. Germline V CDR1 and CDR2: GTSNPN, SVGIG (reference sequence). V was clipped by 0 bases and J by 10 bases; unmatched bases: 3. CDR3 DNA: TGTGCCTGGAGTGTAGCGGGAGGGCCGGAGCAGTTCTTC. Translation: CAWSVAGGPEQFF.

The genes are TRBV6-6 and TRBJ1-1; possibly TRBD1 for D (5 bases). V was shortened by 7 bases and J by 1 base, with 16 bases between the two germline ends. Germline values: CDR1 MNHNY, CDR2 SVGAGI (reference sequence). CDR3 length equals 15 residues. The CDR3 spells CASIESMGGNTEAFF. The CDR3 nucleotides read TGTGCCAGCATCGAATCGATGGGGGGGAACACTGAAGCTTTCTTT.